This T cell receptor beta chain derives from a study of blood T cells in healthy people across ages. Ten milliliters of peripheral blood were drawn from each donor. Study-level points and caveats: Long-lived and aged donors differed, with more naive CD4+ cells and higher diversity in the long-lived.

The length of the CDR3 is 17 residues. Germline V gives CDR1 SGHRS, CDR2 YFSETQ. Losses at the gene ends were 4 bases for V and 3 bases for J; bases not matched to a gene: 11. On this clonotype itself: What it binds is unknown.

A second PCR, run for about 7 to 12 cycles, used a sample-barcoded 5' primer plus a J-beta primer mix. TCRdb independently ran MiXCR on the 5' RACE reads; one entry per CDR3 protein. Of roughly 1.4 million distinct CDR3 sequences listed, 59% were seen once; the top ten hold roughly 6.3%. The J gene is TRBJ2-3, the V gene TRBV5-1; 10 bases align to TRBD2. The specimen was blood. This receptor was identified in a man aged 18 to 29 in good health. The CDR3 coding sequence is TGCGCCAGCAGCCCGATAGCGGGAGGACTACGGACAGATACGCAGTATTTT. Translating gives CASSPIAGGLRTDTQYF. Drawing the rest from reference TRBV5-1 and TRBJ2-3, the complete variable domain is KAGVTQTPRYLIKTRGQQVTLSCSPISGHRSVSWYQQTPGQGLQFLFEYFSETQRNKGNFPGRFSGRQFSNSRSEMNVSTLELGDSALYLCASSPIAGGLRTDTQYFGPGTRLTVL.